The TCR beta chain described here comes from a study of blood T cell repertoires in COVID-19. TCRdb's table, derived via immunoSEQ multiplex PCR, lists solely in-frame clones and lacks some. Among 150,000 to 200,000 clones listed, more than 70% were seen once. This clone was detected once. The CDR3 runs to 15 residues. This sequence joins TRBV21-1 and TRBJ1-3. TRBV21-1 is designated a pseudogene. The origin of this receptor is a middle-aged man who had recovered from COVID-19. Sequencing was done on a sample of PBMCs or T cells enriched from blood (not recorded which). The CDR3 spells CASTGRGLSGNTIYF. As DNA, the CDR3 is TGTGCCAGCACCGGACGGGGACTCTCTGGAAACACCATATATTTT.